This TCR beta chain was sequenced during a study of early T cells in non-severe SARS-CoV-2 infection. TCRdb re-derived calls from the 5' RACE reads in MiXCR, one entry per CDR3 protein. The table has tens of thousands of distinct CDR3 sequences, almost 5.5% seen once. V lost 3 bases, J lost 3 bases, and 9 bases lay in between. There are 13 residues in the CDR3. Germline-derived CDR1 and CDR2 are SGHAT and FQNNGV. The rearrangement uses TRBV11-2 and TRBJ2-7; no definite D call. Sequenced here: whole blood, sampled at baseline. The receptor's source is an adult who was a healthcare worker with PCR-confirmed SARS-CoV-2 infection or an uninfected control (not recorded which). The CDR3 coding sequence is TGTGCCAGCAGCTTTGGGCAGAACTACGAGCAGTACTTC. Translated: CASSFGQNYEQYF.